The TCR beta chain described here comes from a study of patients and donors after allogeneic stem cell transplantation. TCRdb reanalysed the RT-PCR reads using MiXCR and keeps one entry per CDR3 protein. The sample lists hundreds of thousands of distinct CDR3 sequences; less than 50% were seen once. Germline V gene lookup returns CDR1 MNHEY and CDR2 SVGAGI. This CDR3 has 14 amino acids. Trimming removed 6 bases at V and 0 bases at J, with 9 bases between. The sequence was collected from a human donor who was either an allogeneic HSCT recipient or a stem cell or donor lymphocyte infusion donor (not recorded which). It is not recorded whose cells these are; they may come from a transplant donor. The rearrangement links TRBV6-5 to TRBJ1-5, with D hard to call. The sample comprised blood, either unsorted or a sorted T cell fraction (not recorded which). CDR3 sequence reads: CASSQTYSNQPQHF. CDR3 DNA: TGTGCCAGCAGCCAGACCTATAGCAATCAGCCCCAGCATTTT.